Listed here is a single T cell receptor beta chain. This clone occurred once. The specificity of this receptor is unknown. No clone much larger than this one lies a single base away; base qualities are absent. Reading the germline V gene gives CDR1 MGHDK and CDR2 SYGVNS. From the cysteine through the phenylalanine, the CDR3 covers 15 amino acids. The read is trimmed to its CDR3 DNA, 45 bases read in frame from base 1. Relative to germline, V is missing 1 base and J is missing 6 bases, with 5 bases of the junction outside any gene match. The sample originates from a study of CD8+ T cells in alopecia areata (dated by TCRdb to the late 2010s). For context, the study as a whole: The treated patients took part in an open-label pilot trial in which moderate-to-severe alopecia areata was treated with oral tofacitinib at 5 to 10 mg twice daily. TCRbeta CDR3 regions were amplified by immunoSEQ multiplex PCR with 35 Vbeta forward and 13 Jbeta reverse primers. Scalp clonality was compared among normal scalp (n=4), patchy alopecia areata scalp (n=8), and alopecia totalis/universalis scalp (n=8). RNA came from the PAXgene miRNA kit for fixed scalp, the miRNeasy kit for PBMCs, and the RNeasy kit for mouse skin. Scalp tissue and sorted CD4+ and CD8+ peripheral blood T cells from patchy and totalis/universalis alopecia areata patients and from healthy controls were covered by human TCRbeta sequencing. High-throughput TCRbeta sequencing was used to examine T cell clonal expansion in alopecia areata in both the C3H/HeJ mouse model and human patients. Patients stayed on tofacitinib for 6 to 18 months and then had 6 months of follow-up off drug so that delayed response and recurrence could be assessed. The SALT score, which quantifies the percentage of affected scalp surface area, was used to measure disease severity in treated patients. Biopsies were taken from tofacitinib-treated patients at baseline and at 4 and 24 weeks of treatment, and a later scalp biopsy was taken in several of the tofacitinib-treated patients.

The full study reports these points: Tofacitinib significantly lowered scalp clonality and the number of expanded CD8+ clones among the top 100 scalp clones. Higher clonality and more expanded CD8+ clones were observed in lesional scalp than in normal scalp, particularly in alopecia totalis/universalis, a finding suggestive of antigenic drive. Unlike mouse skin, which is dominated by gammadelta T cells, normal human skin has resident alphabeta T cells that are also sequenced, and this complicates analysis of the scalp TCR repertoire. The treated cohort was small, with a single nonresponder, so links between baseline CD8+ expansion and response need larger studies. TCR sequences shared between patients were less clear than in mice, possibly partly because of HLA diversity in the patient population. Many expanded lesional clones were found to persist in scalp and blood during tofacitinib treatment, and relapse after treatment cessation may be partly explained by this persistence.

The time point tag for this specimen amounts to: 20 to 30 weeks on oral tofacitinib. Sample treatment or condition, as interpreted from the label and publication: oral pan-JAK inhibitor, 5-10 mg twice daily. Lesional scalp punch biopsies and peripheral blood were obtained from alopecia areata patients. PBMCs were isolated by density centrifugation and stained for CD3, CD4 and CD8, and CD4+ and CD8+ T cells were sorted on a FACSAria. The method was the immunoSEQ multiplex PCR assay. To provide template for TCR sequencing, every sample had RNA extracted and reverse transcribed into cDNA. First-strand cDNA was synthesized using SuperScript III with a 2:1 mix of oligo-dT and random hexamers. Amplification bias was assessed with a synthetic immune receptor repertoire, and residual bias was removed computationally. Regarding the original processing steps: After raw reads were preprocessed to remove errors, the CDR3 was defined following IMGT conventions as running from the conserved cysteine to phenylalanine. Clonality was computed as 1 minus the Shannon entropy, with the entropy normalized by log2 of the number of productive unique TCRs. Whether each scalp clone was CD4 or CD8 was inferred by checking scalp TCRbeta sequences against the CD4 and CD8 repertoires from sorted blood. The clones in this table, taken by TCRdb from immuneACCESS, are in-frame only. Not every clone is retained; where verified, under half of the shortfall comes from an unresolved V gene, and the cause of the rest is unknown. V and J calls and clone size follow that table, whereas D and trimming were derived from the DNA. The sample table records over 150,000 clones; about 53% of these occur just once. Under 14% of the sample rests with the top ten.

The source of this sequence is a human donor with alopecia areata. The chain joins TRBV25-1 to TRBJ1-4; TRBD1 agrees with 7 junctional bases. This specimen consisted of CD8+ T cells sorted from blood, obtained at week 24, from a patient treated with tofacitinib. Read as DNA, the sequence is TGTGCCAGCAGTGAATTTAAGGGGGCCGATGAAAAACTGTTTTTT. This translates into CASSEFKGADEKLFF.